This TCR beta chain was sequenced for a study of blood T cell repertoires in COVID-19. The CDR3 runs to 14 residues. V dropped 1 base and J dropped 4 bases, with 8 bases sitting between them. From germline, CDR1 is SGHTA and CDR2 FQGNSA. In the original analysis: For nucleated cells, counts were estimated from reference gene primer amplification. Using immunoSEQ multiplex PCR, the repertoire was profiled, and TCRdb retains in-frame clones only, with some absent. That table supplies the V and J calls and clone size; D and trimming were determined from the DNA. The data hold hundreds of thousands of clones, with 81% observed a single time.

This clonotype originated in a woman older than 75 with COVID-19, enrolled during active disease. The chain recombines TRBV7-2 with TRBJ1-5; D gene unclear. The sample was peripheral blood. CDR3: CASSLELRNQPQHF. CDR3 DNA sequence: TGTGCCAGCAGCTTAGAACTAAGGAATCAGCCCCAGCATTTT. The whole variable domain, remainder taken from reference TRBV7-2 and TRBJ1-5, is GAGVSQSPSNKVTEKGKDVELRCDPISGHTALYWYRQSLGQGLEFLIYFQGNSAPDKSGLPSDRFSAERTGGSVSTLTIQRTQQEDSAVYLCASSLELRNQPQHFGDGTRLSIL.